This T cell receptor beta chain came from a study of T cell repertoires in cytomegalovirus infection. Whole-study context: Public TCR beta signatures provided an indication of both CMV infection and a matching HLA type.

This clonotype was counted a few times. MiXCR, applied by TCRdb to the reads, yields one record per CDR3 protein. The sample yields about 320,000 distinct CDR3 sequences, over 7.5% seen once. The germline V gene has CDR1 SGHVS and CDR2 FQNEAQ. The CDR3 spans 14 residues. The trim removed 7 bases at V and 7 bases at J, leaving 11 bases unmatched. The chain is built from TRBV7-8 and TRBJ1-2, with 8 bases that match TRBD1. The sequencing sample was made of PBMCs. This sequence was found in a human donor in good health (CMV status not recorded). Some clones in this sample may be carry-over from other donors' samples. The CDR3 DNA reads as TGTGCCAGCACCCCTGGACAGGGTATGCTTGGCTACACCTTC. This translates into CASTPGQGMLGYTF. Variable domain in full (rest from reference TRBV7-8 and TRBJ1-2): GAGVSQSPRYKVAKRGQDVALRCDPISGHVSLFWYQQALGQGPEFLTYFQNEAQLDKSGLPSDRFFAERPEGSVSTLKIQRTQQEDSAVYLCASTPGQGMLGYTFGSGTRLTVV.